What follows is one T cell receptor beta chain and its context. Antigen unknown. These data are taken from a study of cytomegalovirus exposure and HLA in healthy donors. Whole-study context: As released early, the data held 70 million to 100 million unique TCRs from HLA-typed donors. General study results and limits: Common viral pathogens seemed to be connected with several of the most significant clusters, according to a later analysis. Most TCR sequences proved rare, with some public TCRs found in many donors. Reports credit the classifier with highly specific, highly sensitive diagnosis of cytomegalovirus status.

This CDR3 is 14 amino acids long. The germline V and J ends were trimmed by 0 bases and 4 bases, with 10 bases remaining between them. The germline V gene has CDR1 SGDLS and CDR2 YYNGEE. 60 Vbeta and 13 Jbeta primers were used in PCR. Method: immunoSEQ multiplex PCR; TCRdb's copy keeps in-frame clones and lacks some. The table records fewer than 120,000 clones, around 87% of them present only once. The sequenced sample was PBMCs. J is TRBJ2-5 and V is TRBV9; perhaps TRBD1 as D (5 bases). This clonotype originated in a man aged 35-49 years in good health and CMV-seronegative. The CDR3 is CASSVGGTLETQYF. CDR3 bases: TGTGCCAGCAGCGTAGGGGGCACGTTAGAGACCCAGTACTTC.